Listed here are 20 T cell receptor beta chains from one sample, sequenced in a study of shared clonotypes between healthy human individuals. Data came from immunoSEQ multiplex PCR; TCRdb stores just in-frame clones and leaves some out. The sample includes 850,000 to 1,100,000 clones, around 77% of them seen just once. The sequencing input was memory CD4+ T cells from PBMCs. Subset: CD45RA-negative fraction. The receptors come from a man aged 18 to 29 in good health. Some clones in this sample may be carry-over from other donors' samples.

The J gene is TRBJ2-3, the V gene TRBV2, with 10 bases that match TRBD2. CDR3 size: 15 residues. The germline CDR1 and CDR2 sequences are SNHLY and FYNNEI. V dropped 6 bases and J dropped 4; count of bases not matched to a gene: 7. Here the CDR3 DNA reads TGTGCCAGCAGCCTAGCGGGAGCGGGTTCAGATACGCAGTATTTT. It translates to CASSLAGAGSDTQYF.

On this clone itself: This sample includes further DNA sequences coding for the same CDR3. The CDR3 coding sequence is TGTGCCACCAACCGGGACAGCAATCAGCCCCAGCATTTT. Amino acid sequence: CATNRDSNQPQHF. The gene calls are TRBV2 and TRBJ1-5; possible D gene TRBD1, 5 bases. Per germline, CDR1 SNHLY and CDR2 FYNNEI. This CDR3 region has 13 residues. V lost 10 bases to trimming and J lost 1 base, with 11 bases between them.

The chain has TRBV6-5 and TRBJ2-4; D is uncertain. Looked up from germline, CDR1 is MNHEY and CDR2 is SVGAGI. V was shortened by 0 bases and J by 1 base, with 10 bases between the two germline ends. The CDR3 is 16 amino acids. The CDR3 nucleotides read TGTGCCAGCAGTTACTCGGTTCTAGGGGCCAAAAACATTCAGTACTTC. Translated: CASSYSVLGAKNIQYF.

The CDR3 DNA reads TGTGCCAGCAGCGCCGGACAGGGGAGAAACACCATATATTTT. This codes for CASSAGQGRNTIYF. The chain is built from TRBV9 and TRBJ1-3; 9 bases match TRBD1. Germline-derived CDR1 and CDR2 are SGDLS and YYNGEE. The CDR3 has 14 residues. J gave up 5 bases and V 3 bases, and 3 bases lay outside the gene matches.

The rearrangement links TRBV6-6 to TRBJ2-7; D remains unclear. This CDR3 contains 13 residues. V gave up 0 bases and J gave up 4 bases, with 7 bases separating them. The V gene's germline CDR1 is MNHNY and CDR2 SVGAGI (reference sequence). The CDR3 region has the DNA TGTGCCAGCAGTTACTCGAAACTATACGAGCAGTACTTC. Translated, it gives CASSYSKLYEQYF.

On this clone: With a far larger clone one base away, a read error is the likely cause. The CDR3: CASSLDLYEQYF. For the CDR3, the DNA is TGTGCCAGCAGCTTAGACCTCTACGAGCAGTACTTC. This rearrangement joins TRBV7-9 to TRBJ2-7; D remains unclear. Germline V gives CDR1 SEHNR, CDR2 FQNEAQ (reference sequence). This CDR3 has 12 amino acids. The ends were cut back, 1 base at V and 3 bases at J, with 4 bases in the middle.

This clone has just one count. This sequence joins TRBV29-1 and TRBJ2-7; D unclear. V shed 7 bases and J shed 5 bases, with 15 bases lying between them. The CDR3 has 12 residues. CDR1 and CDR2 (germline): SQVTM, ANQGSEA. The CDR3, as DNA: TGCAGCGGGGCAAAAGGAGTAAACGAGCAGTACTTC. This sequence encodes CSGAKGVNEQYF.

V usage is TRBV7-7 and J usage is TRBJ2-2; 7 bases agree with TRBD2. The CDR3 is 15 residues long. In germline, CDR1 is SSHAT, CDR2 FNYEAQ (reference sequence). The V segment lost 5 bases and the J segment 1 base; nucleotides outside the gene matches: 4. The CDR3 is CASSPTSQNTGELFF. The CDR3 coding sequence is TGTGCCAGCAGCCCGACTAGCCAGAACACCGGGGAGCTGTTTTTT.

The CDR3 DNA sequence: TGCGCCAGCAGCCAACTAGCGGGAGCCGACGAGCAGTACTTC. Translated: CASSQLAGADEQYF. V is TRBV5-1 and J is TRBJ2-7; the match to TRBD2 covers 11 bases. Germline values: CDR1 SGHRS, CDR2 YFSETQ. The V gene end was trimmed by 4 bases and the J gene end by 5 bases; junction bases not matched to a gene: 5. The CDR3 is 14 amino acids.

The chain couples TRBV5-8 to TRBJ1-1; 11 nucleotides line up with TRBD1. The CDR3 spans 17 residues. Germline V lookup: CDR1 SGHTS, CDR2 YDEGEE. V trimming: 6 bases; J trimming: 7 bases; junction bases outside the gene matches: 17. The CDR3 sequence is CASNLRTGGIRVGEAFF. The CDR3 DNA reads TGTGCCAGCAACCTAAGGACAGGGGGCATTCGTGTGGGTGAAGCTTTCTTT.

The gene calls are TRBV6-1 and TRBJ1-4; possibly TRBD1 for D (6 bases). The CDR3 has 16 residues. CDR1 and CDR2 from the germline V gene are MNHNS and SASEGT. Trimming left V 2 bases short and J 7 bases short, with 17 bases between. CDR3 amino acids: CASSELGGGLGEKLFF. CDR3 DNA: TGTGCCAGCAGTGAACTGGGAGGGGGGCTGGGTGAAAAACTGTTTTTT.

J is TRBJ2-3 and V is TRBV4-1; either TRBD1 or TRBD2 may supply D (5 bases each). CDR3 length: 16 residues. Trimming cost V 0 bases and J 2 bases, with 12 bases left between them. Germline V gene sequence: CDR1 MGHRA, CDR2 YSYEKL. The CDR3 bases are TGCGCCAGCAGCCAAGAAATGGGACCATTCACAGATACGCAGTATTTT. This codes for CASSQEMGPFTDTQYF.

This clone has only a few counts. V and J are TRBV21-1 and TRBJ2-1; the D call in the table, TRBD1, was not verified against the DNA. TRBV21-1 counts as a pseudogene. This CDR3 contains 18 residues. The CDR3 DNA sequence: TGTGCCAGCAGCAAACGGGACAGGGTTGTGGCTTCCTACAATGAGCAGTTCTTC. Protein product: CASSKRDRVVASYNEQFF.

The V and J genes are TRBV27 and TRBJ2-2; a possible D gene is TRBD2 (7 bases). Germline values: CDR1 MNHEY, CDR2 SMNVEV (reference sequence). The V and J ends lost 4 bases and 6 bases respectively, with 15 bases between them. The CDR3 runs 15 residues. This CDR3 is CASSYGGRDPGELFF. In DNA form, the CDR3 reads TGTGCCAGCAGTTACGGGGGGCGCGACCCCGGGGAGCTGTTTTTT.

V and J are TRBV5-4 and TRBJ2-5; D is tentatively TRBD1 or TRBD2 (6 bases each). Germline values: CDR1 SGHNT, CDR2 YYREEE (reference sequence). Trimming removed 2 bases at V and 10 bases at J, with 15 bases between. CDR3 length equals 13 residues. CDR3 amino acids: CASSLGGSGNQYF. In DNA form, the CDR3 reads TGTGCCAGCAGCTTAGGGGGGTCAGGGAACCAGTACTTC.

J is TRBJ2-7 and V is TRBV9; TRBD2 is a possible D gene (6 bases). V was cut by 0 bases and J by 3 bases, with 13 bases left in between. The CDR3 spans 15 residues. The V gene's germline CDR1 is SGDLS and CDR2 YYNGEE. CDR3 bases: TGTGCCAGCAGCGTAGGACGTGGGGGGTACTACGAGCAGTACTTC. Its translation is CASSVGRGGYYEQYF.

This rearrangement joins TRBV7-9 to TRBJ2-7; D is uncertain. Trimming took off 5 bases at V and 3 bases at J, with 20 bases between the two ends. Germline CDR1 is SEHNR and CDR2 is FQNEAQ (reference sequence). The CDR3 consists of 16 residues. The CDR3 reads CASSNNYKLGYYEQYF. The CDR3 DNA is TGTGCCAGCAGCAATAACTACAAGCTGGGGTACTACGAGCAGTACTTC.

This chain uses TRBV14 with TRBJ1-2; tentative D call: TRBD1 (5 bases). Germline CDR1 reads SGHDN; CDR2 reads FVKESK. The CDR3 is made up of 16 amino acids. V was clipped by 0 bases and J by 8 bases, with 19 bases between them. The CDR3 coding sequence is TGTGCCAGCAGCCAAGATCGGCCAGCCCAACGGGGGGGCTACACCTTC. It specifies CASSQDRPAQRGGYTF. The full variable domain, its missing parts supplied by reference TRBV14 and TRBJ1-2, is EAGVTQFPSHSVIEKGQTVTLRCDPISGHDNLYWYRRVMGKEIKFLLHFVKESKQDESGMPNNRFLAERTGGTYSTLKVQPAELEDSGVYFCASSQDRPAQRGGYTFGSGTRLTVV.

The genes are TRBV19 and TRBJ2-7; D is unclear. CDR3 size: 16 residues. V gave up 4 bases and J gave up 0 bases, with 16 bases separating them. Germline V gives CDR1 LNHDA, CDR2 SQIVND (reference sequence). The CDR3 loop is CASSKKIVPGSYEQYF. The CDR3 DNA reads TGTGCCAGTAGTAAAAAGATAGTCCCCGGCTCCTACGAGCAGTACTTC.

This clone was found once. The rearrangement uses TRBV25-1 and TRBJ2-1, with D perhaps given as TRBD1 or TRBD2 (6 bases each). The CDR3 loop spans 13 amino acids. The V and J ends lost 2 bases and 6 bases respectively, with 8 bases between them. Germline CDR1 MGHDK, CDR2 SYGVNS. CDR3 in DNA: TGTGCCAGCAGTGAAGGAGGGGGCAATGAGCAGTTCTTC. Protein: CASSEGGGNEQFF.